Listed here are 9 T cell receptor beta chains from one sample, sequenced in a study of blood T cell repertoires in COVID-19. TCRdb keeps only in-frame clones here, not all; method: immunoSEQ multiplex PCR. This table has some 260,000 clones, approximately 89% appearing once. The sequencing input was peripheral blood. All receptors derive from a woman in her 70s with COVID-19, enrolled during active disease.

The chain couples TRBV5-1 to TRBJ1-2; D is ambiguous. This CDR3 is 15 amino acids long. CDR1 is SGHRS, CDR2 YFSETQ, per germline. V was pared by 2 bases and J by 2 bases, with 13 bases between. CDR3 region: CASSLILNTNYGYTF. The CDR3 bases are TGCGCCAGCAGCTTAATCCTCAACACGAACTATGGCTACACCTTC.

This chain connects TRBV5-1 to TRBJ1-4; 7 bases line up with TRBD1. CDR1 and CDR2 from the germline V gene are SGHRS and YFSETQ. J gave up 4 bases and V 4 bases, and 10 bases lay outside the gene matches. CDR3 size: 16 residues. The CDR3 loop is CASSRDSQTLNEKLFF. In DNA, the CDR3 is TGCGCCAGCAGCCGGGACAGCCAAACCCTTAATGAAAAACTGTTTTTT.

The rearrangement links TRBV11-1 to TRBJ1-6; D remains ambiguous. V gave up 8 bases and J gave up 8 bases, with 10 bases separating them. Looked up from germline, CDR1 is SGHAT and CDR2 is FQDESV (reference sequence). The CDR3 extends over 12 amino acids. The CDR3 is CASAGRDSPLHF. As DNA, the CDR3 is TGTGCCAGCGCCGGGCGGGATTCACCCCTCCACTTT.

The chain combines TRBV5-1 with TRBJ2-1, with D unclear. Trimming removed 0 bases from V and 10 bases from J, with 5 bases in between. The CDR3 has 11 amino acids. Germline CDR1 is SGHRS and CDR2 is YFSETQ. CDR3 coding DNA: TGCGCCAGCAGCTTGGCCCAGGAGCAGTTCTTC. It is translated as CASSLAQEQFF.

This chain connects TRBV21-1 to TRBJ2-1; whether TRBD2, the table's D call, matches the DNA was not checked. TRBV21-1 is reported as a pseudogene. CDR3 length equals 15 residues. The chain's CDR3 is CASSKTAGPYNEQFF. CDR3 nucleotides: TGTGCCAGCAGCAAAACAGCGGGACCCTACAATGAGCAGTTCTTC.

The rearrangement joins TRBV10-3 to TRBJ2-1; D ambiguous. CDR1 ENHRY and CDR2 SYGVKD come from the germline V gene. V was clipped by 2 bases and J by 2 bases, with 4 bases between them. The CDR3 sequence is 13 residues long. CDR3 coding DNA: TGTGCCATCAGTGAGGGGCCCTACAATGAGCAGTTCTTC. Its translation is CAISEGPYNEQFF.

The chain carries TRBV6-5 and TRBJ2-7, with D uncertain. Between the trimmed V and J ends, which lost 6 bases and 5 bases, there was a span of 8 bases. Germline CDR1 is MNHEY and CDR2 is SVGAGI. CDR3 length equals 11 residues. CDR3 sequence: CASRRSHEQYF. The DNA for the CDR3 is TGTGCCAGCAGGCGGAGCCACGAGCAGTACTTC.

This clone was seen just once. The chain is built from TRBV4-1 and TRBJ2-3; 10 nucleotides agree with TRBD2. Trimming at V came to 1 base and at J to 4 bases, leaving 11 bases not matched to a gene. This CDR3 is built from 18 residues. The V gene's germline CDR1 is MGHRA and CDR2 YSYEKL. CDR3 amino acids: CASSQASGRAFRSDTQYF. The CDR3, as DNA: TGCGCCAGCAGCCAAGCAAGCGGGAGGGCCTTCAGGTCAGATACGCAGTATTTT.

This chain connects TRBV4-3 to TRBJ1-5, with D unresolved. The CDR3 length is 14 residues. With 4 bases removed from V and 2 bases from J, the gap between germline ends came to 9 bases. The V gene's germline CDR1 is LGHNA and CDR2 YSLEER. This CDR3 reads CASSPGLGNQPQHF. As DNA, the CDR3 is TGCGCCAGCAGCCCTGGACTGGGCAATCAGCCCCAGCATTTT.